The following is a T cell receptor (beta chain) sequence with its context. Its antigen has not been determined. No base quality information exists; no much larger clone differs at one position. The entry originates in a study of OX40 agonist ivuxolimab in advanced cancers. Regarding the study in general: The costimulatory receptor OX40 (CD134) was targeted by ivuxolimab, a fully human IgG2 agonistic monoclonal antibody. Intravenous ivuxolimab was administered to patients every 2 weeks at six dose levels: 0.01, 0.1, 0.3, 1.5, 3 and 10 mg/kg. Of the approximately 54 patients in dose escalation, approximately 20 had hepatocellular carcinoma, about 15 had melanoma, 9 had renal cell carcinoma and 9 had head and neck cancer. In the dose-escalation cohort, around four fifths of patients were male, and the mean age was roughly 60 years, with a range of roughly 20 to 80. Patients were allowed to have had prior anti-PD-1, anti-PD-L1 or anti-CTLA-4 therapy, and roughly 40% of the dose-escalation patients had previously received checkpoint inhibitors. Partial responses were achieved by three dose-escalation patients, of whom one had hepatocellular carcinoma and two had cutaneous melanoma. Peripheral TCRbeta sequencing aimed to test whether ivuxolimab altered TCR sequence diversity and caused clonal T-cell expansion. The paper covers the monotherapy dose-escalation part of the phase I ivuxolimab trial, which included N ≈ 50 patients.

Patients with a history of autoimmune disease or receiving systemic immunosuppression were excluded from the trial. Peripheral blood for TCR sequencing was drawn from every dose cohort at baseline, at cycle 4 day 1 and at cycle 7 day 1. The samples were taken from a phase I, first-in-human, multicenter, open-label dose-escalation trial of ivuxolimab. Adults with locally advanced or metastatic melanoma, renal cell carcinoma, hepatocellular carcinoma or head and neck squamous cell carcinoma were enrolled in the trial. Before TCR sequencing, CD4+ and CD8+ T cells were separately sorted from peripheral blood. Genomic DNA was isolated from the sorted cells so that the TCRbeta CDR3 region could be sequenced. The immunoSEQ Assay was used to sequence the TCRbeta CDR3 regions. TCRdb's version of the immuneACCESS table is confined to in-frame rearrangements and falls short of the full clone set. An unresolved V gene accounts for under half of the shortfall where checked; the remainder is of unknown origin. For this sample the table gives some 99,000 clones, of which approximately 88% were detected only once. The leading ten clones occupy under 0.55% of the sample.

The CDR3 measures 15 amino acids from cysteine to phenylalanine. Only the CDR3 DNA stays, 45 bases, in frame from base 1. Between the V and J ends, shortened by 7 bases and 0 bases respectively, the junction contains 10 bases. Sequences MRHNA (CDR1) and SNTAGT (CDR2) are obtained from the germline V gene. Overall study results and their limits: Low levels of normalized T-cell clonal expansion were also shown by some nonresponding patients. The antigen specificity of the peripheral T cells that underwent clonal expansion was not determined. In partial responders in the 0.1-3.0 mg/kg groups, normalized peripheral clonal expansion was found to be among the lowest, especially among CD8+ T cells. After ivuxolimab, more expanded clones were found on average in CD8+ T cells than in CD4+ T cells. At doses of 0.1 to 3.0 mg/kg, clonal expansion of both CD4+ and CD8+ blood T cells was observed from baseline to week 6.

The sequence derives from an adult with an advanced solid tumor such as melanoma, head and neck, liver or kidney cancer. The rearrangement combines TRBV6-4 with TRBJ1-6; possibly the D gene is TRBD1, per 6 matching bases. The input for sequencing was CD4+ or CD8+ T cells sorted from blood, taken in a trial of the OX40 agonist ivuxolimab. The CDR3 reads as follows: CASKAGASYNSPLHF. The sequenced DNA: TGTGCCAGCAAGGCAGGGGCCTCCTATAATTCACCCCTCCACTTT.